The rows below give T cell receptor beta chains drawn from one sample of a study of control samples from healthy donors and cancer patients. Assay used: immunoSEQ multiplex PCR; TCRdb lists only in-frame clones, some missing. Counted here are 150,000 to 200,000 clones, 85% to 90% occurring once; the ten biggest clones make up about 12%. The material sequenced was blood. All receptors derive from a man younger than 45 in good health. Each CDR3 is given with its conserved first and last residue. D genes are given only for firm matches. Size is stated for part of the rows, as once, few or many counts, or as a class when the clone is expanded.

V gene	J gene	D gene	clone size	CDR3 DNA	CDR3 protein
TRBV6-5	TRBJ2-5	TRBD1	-	TGTGCCAGCAGTTACTCTGGACAGGGCCGGAGGACCCAGTACTTC	CASSYSGQGRRTQYF
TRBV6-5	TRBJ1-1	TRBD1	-	TGTGCCAGCAGTTACCAGGGGGCAATAGGAGCTTTCTTT	CASSYQGAIGAFF
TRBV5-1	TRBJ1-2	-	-	TGCGCCAGCAGCGGTGTAGGGGGGCTTGGCTACACCTTC	CASSGVGGLGYTF
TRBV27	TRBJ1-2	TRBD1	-	TGTGCCAGCAGTAGGGACAGGGACCCTAATGGCTACACCTTC	CASSRDRDPNGYTF
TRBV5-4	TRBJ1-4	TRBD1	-	TGTGCCAGCACCAAACTCGGGGGACAGAATGAAAAACTGTTTTTT	CASTKLGGQNEKLFF
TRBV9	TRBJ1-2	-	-	TGTGCCAGCAGCGTAGTGGGGGGCAATCGCTACACCTTC	CASSVVGGNRYTF
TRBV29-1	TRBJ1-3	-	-	TGCAGCGTTGCGGGACCCTCTGGAAACACCATATATTTT	CSVAGPSGNTIYF
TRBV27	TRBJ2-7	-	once	TGTGCCAGCAGTTTACTGCGGGGCGAGCAGTACTTC	CASSLLRGEQYF
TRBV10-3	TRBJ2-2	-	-	TGTGCCGCCCAGGGGAACACCGGGGAGCTGTTTTTT	CAAQGNTGELFF
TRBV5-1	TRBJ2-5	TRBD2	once	TGCGCCAGCAGCTTGGCTTCGACTAGCGGGACCCAAGAGACCCAGTACTTC	CASSLASTSGTQETQYF
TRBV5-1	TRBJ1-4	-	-	TGCGCCAGCAGCAAAGACCCCCAGGGGAAACTGTTTTTT	CASSKDPQGKLFF
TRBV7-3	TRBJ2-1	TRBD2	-	TGTGCCAGCAGCTTGTTAGGGACTAGCGGGAGAAGCCGCAGCAATGAGCAGTTCTTC	CASSLLGTSGRSRSNEQFF
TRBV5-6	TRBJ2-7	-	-	TGTGCCAGCAGCTTGTATAACGAGCAGTACTTC	CASSLYNEQYF
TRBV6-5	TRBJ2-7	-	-	TGTGCCAGCAGTTTGGAGGGGCCTACCTACGAGCAGTACTTC	CASSLEGPTYEQYF
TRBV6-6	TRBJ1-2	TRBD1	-	TGTGCCAGCAGCAGGGGGGCTAACTATGGCTACACCTTC	CASSRGANYGYTF
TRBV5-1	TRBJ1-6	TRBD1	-	TGCGCCAGCAGCCTATCCTCCGGGACAGGGGATTCACCCCTCCACTTT	CASSLSSGTGDSPLHF
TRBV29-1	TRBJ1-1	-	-	TGCAGCGGATCTTTGGTCACTGAAGCTTTCTTT	CSGSLVTEAFF
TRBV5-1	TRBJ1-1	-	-	TGCGCCAGCAGCTTGGACCCGGCGAACACTGAAGCTTTCTTT	CASSLDPANTEAFF
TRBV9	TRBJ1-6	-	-	TGTGCCAGCAACGGGAGGTCGGGGGGAAATTCACCCCTCCACTTT	CASNGRSGGNSPLHF
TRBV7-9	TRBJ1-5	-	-	TGTGCCAGCAGCCCCGGGACAATTCACAATCAGCCCCAGCATTTT	CASSPGTIHNQPQHF
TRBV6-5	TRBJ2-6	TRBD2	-	TGTGCCAGCACCCGGGGGGGTTCAGGGGCCAACGTCCTGACTTTC	CASTRGGSGANVLTF
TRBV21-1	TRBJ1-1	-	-	TGTGCCAGCAGCCCCGGGACAGGAGGAGACACTGAAGCTTTCTTT	CASSPGTGGDTEAFF
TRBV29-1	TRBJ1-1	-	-	TGCAGCCACACTTCGCTGAACACTGAAGCTTTCTTT	CSHTSLNTEAFF
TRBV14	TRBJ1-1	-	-	TGTGCCAGCAGCCAAAAGGTGAACACTGAAGCTTTCTTT	CASSQKVNTEAFF
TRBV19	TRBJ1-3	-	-	TGTGCCAGTAGCAAGACAGGAGTCAAGTTCGGAAACACCATATATTTT	CASSKTGVKFGNTIYF
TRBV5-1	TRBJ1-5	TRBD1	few	TGCGCCAGCAGCTGGGGACAGGACCAGCCCCAGCATTTT	CASSWGQDQPQHF
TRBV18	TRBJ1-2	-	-	TGTGCCAGCTCACGTGATGGGGTAGGGGTCGGTGGCTACACCTTC	CASSRDGVGVGGYTF
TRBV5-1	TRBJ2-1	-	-	TGCGCCAGCAGCTTACAGGTCGGGGGCAATGAGCAGTTCTTC	CASSLQVGGNEQFF
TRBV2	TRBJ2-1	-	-	TGTGCCAGCAGTGAATTAGATCCAAGCAGCAATGAGCAGTTCTTC	CASSELDPSSNEQFF
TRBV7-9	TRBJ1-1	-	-	TGTGCCAGCAGCCTTGACGGCCCGAACACTGAAGCTTTCTTT	CASSLDGPNTEAFF